This paragraph reports one T cell receptor beta chain. This entry is derived from a study of blood T cell repertoires in COVID-19. Study-level information: The United States, Italy and Spain supplied acute and convalescent COVID-19 samples.

Per the original methods: Amplification with reference gene primers provided the estimates of nucleated cell counts. Sequencing was performed with immunoSEQ multiplex PCR; in TCRdb, only in-frame clones are kept and a portion is missing. The D gene and trimming were derived from the DNA, and the V and J assignments and clone size from that table. The table lists some 100,000 clones, about 89% of them singletons, with about 1.8% in the top ten. Germline lookup yields CDR1 MNHEY and CDR2 SVGEGT. CDR3 length: 16 amino acids. Trimming cost V 5 bases and J 2 bases, with 16 bases left between them. This sequence originates from a human donor with active COVID-19. The donor label of this sample is uncertain. The sequenced sample was peripheral blood. The V call is TRBV6-2 or TRBV6-3, the J call TRBJ2-1; D ambiguous. The CDR3 loop reads CASSPLSHIPYNEQFF. Written as DNA, the CDR3 is TGTGCCAGCAGTCCCCTGTCTCACATCCCCTACAATGAGCAGTTCTTC.